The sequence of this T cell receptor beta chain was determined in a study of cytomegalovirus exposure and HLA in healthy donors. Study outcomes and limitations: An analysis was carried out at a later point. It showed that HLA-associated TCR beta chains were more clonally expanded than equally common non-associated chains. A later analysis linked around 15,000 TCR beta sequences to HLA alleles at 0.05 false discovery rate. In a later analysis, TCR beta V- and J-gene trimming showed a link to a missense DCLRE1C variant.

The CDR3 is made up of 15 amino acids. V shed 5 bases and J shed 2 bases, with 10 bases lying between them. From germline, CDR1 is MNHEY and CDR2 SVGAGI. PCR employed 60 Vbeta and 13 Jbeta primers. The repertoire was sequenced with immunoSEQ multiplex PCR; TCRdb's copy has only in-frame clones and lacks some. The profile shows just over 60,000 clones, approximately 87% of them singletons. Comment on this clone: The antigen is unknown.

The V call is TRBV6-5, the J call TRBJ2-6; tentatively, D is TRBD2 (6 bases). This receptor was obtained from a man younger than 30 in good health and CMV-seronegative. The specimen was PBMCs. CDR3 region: CASSQGGPGANVLTF. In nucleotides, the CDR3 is TGTGCCAGCAGTCAGGGAGGCCCTGGGGCCAACGTCCTGACTTTC.